This passage covers 25 T cell receptor beta chains from one sample sequenced in a study of CD8 T cells in ankylosing spondylitis. Study-level points and caveats: It appeared that ankylosing spondylitis blood was characterized by a TCR beta motif of several highly homologous variants.

These receptors are not linked to any known antigen. TCRdb passed the 5' RACE reads through MiXCR, listing each CDR3 protein once. The top ten hold around 3.6% of the sample, which has 500,000 or so distinct CDR3 sequences, approximately 5.3% seen once. Sequenced input: blood, either unsorted or a sorted T cell fraction (not recorded which). The source of these receptors is a male donor with ankylosing spondylitis.

The table lists this clonotype with many counts. The V and J genes are TRBV27 and TRBJ2-7; 12 nucleotides line up with TRBD2. Trimming took 5 bases from V and 7 from J; bases not matched to a gene: 3. Germline CDR1 reads MNHEY; CDR2 reads SMNVEV (reference sequence). The CDR3 consists of 13 residues. CDR3 DNA sequence: TGTGCCAGCAGTCACGGACTAGCGGGGGAGCAGTACTTC. Residues: CASSHGLAGEQYF.

At least ten counts were recorded for this clonotype. The chain couples TRBV4-3 to TRBJ2-3, with D possibly matching TRBD1 (5 bases). Trimming pared 2 bases from V and 1 base from J, leaving 13 bases between. The CDR3 is 16 residues long. From germline, CDR1 is LGHNA and CDR2 YSLEER. CDR3 sequence (DNA): TGCGCCAGCAGCCAAATAAGGGGCGCGGGCACAGATACGCAGTATTTT. It encodes CASSQIRGAGTDTQYF.

In its sample, this clonotype was seen many times. V gene TRBV9 combines with J gene TRBJ1-4; D is undetermined. With 4 bases removed from V and 2 bases from J, the gap between germline ends came to 12 bases. Germline V lookup: CDR1 SGDLS, CDR2 YYNGEE. CDR3 length equals 15 residues. This CDR3 reads CASSPMEVTNEKLFF. The CDR3 DNA follows: TGTGCCAGCAGCCCTATGGAGGTCACTAATGAAAAACTGTTTTTT.

This clonotype has ten or more counts. V is TRBV5-1 and J is TRBJ2-1; no firm D call. Germline V lookup: CDR1 SGHRS, CDR2 YFSETQ. This CDR3 has 13 residues. The germline V and J ends were trimmed by 4 bases and 2 bases, with 7 bases remaining between them. The CDR3 nucleotides are TGCGCCAGCAGCACGGAACCCTACAATGAGCAGTTCTTC. Its protein product is CASSTEPYNEQFF.

The V and J genes are TRBV4-3 and TRBJ1-4; 8 nucleotides match TRBD1. The germline V gene encodes CDR1 LGHNA and CDR2 YSLEER. The CDR3 consists of 15 residues. V shed 1 base and J 5 bases; nucleotides not matched to a gene: 3. Here the CDR3 DNA reads TGCGCCAGCAGCCAAGGACAGGGGAGAAATGAAAAACTGTTTTTT. This translates into CASSQGQGRNEKLFF.

This clonotype was detected many times. The chain uses TRBV7-2 and TRBJ2-7, with D possibly matching TRBD2 (6 bases). This CDR3 is 14 amino acids long. Germline assignment: CDR1 SGHTA and CDR2 FQGNSA. V was clipped by 0 bases and J by 7 bases, with 13 bases between them. CDR3 in DNA: TGTGCCAGCAGCTTAGCGGAGGGGTTAGGAGAGCAGTACTTC. This sequence encodes CASSLAEGLGEQYF.

This clonotype was counted at least ten times. The chain joins TRBV20-1 to TRBJ1-2, with D possibly TRBD1 on 5 matching bases. V was cut by 3 bases and J by 0 bases, with 8 bases left in between. There are 13 residues in the CDR3. Germline loops: CDR1 DFQATT, CDR2 SNEGSKA (reference sequence). The CDR3 region is CSARRGSNYGYTF. The CDR3 bases are TGCAGTGCTAGGAGGGGTTCTAACTATGGCTACACCTTC.

This clonotype was seen at least ten times. This chain links TRBV20-1 with TRBJ2-1, with 9 positions matching TRBD1. The CDR3 loop spans 15 amino acids. The germline CDR1 and CDR2 sequences are DFQATT and SNEGSKA (reference sequence). Trimming cost V 0 bases and J 10 bases; bases outside gene matches: 10. The CDR3: CSARDPRTGVGEQFF. The CDR3 DNA sequence: TGCAGTGCTAGAGATCCAAGGACAGGGGTTGGCGAGCAGTTCTTC.

This clonotype was observed at least ten times. The J gene is TRBJ1-2, the V gene TRBV24-1, with 8 nucleotides matching TRBD1. Germline V gene sequence: CDR1 KGHDR, CDR2 SFDVKD. This CDR3 comprises 16 residues. Trimming at V came to 2 bases and at J to 8 bases, leaving 12 bases not matched to a gene. CDR3 in DNA: TGTGCCACCAGTGATTCCCTCGCAGGGGGCGGGAGAGGCTACACCTTC. This gives the protein CATSDSLAGGGRGYTF.

V gene TRBV10-3 combines with J gene TRBJ2-3, with 9 bases lining up with TRBD2. The CDR3 covers 15 residues. CDR1 and CDR2 (germline): ENHRY, SYGVKD. The J segment lost 5 bases and the V segment lost 6 bases, leaving 9 bases of the junction unmatched. This chain's CDR3 is CAISVAGVRKDTQYF. CDR3 bases: TGTGCCATCAGCGTAGCGGGAGTGCGCAAAGATACGCAGTATTTT.

This clonotype showed up many times. CDR3 amino acids: CSAREDGDQPQHF. CDR3 nucleotide sequence: TGCAGTGCTAGAGAAGACGGTGATCAGCCCCAGCATTTT. The chain has TRBV20-1 and TRBJ1-5; D uncertain. The CDR3 contains 13 residues. Trimming took 0 bases from V and 5 from J, leaving 8 bases between them. CDR1 is DFQATT and CDR2 is SNEGSKA in the germline V gene (reference sequence).

V usage is TRBV11-2 and J usage is TRBJ2-7; 7 bases line up with TRBD1. The CDR3 has 18 amino acids. Germline lookup yields CDR1 SGHAT and CDR2 FQNNGV. Losses at the gene ends were 3 bases for V and 3 bases for J; bases not matched to a gene: 17. CDR3 sequence: CASSFGWGIGQERYEQYF. Here the CDR3 DNA reads TGTGCCAGCAGCTTTGGTTGGGGTATTGGACAGGAGCGCTACGAGCAGTACTTC. The full variable domain, with the rest looked up from reference TRBV11-2 and TRBJ2-7, is EAGVAQSPRYKIIEKRQSVAFWCNPISGHATLYWYQQILGQGPKLLIQFQNNGVVDDSQLPKDRFSAERLKGVDSTLKIQPAKLEDSAVYLCASSFGWGIGQERYEQYFGPGTRLTVT.

This clonotype was seen many times. J is TRBJ1-2 and V is TRBV9, with 7 bases that match TRBD1. Trimming removed 3 bases from V and 4 bases from J; junction bases left unmatched: 15. There are 17 residues in the CDR3. Germline V CDR1 and CDR2: SGDLS, YYNGEE. As DNA, the CDR3 is TGTGCCAGCAGCGCCGGACAGGCACCTAGAGAAGGCTATGGCTACACCTTC. This translates into CASSAGQAPREGYGYTF. Together with reference TRBV9 and TRBJ1-2, the CDR3 gives the full variable domain: DSGVTQTPKHLITATGQRVTLRCSPRSGDLSVYWYQQSLDQGLQFLIQYYNGEERAKGNILERFSAQQFPDLHSELNLSSLELGDSALYFCASSAGQAPREGYGYTFGSGTRLTVV.

This clonotype was counted ten times or more. This chain uses TRBV3-1 with TRBJ2-2; the D is unclear. V dropped 8 bases and J dropped 3 bases, with 13 bases sitting between them. Germline V gene data show CDR1 as LGHDT and CDR2 as YNNKEL (reference sequence). This CDR3 has 14 amino acids. In DNA, the CDR3 is TGTGCCAGCGGTGTGGCCCTGGACACCGGGGAGCTGTTTTTT. This translates into CASGVALDTGELFF.

This clonotype was detected a few times. V usage is TRBV7-2 and J usage is TRBJ1-1; 7 bases match TRBD1. Losses at the gene ends were 1 base for V and 0 bases for J; bases not matched to a gene: 5. This CDR3 contains 16 residues. Germline V gene lookup returns CDR1 SGHTA and CDR2 FQGNSA. CDR3 in amino acids: CASSLEGTDLNTEAFF. CDR3 coding DNA: TGTGCCAGCAGCTTAGAGGGGACAGACCTGAACACTGAAGCTTTCTTT.

This clonotype was counted ten times or more. V gene TRBV5-4 combines with J gene TRBJ1-5; D might be TRBD1 (5 bases). Germline-derived CDR1 and CDR2 are SGHNT and YYREEE (reference sequence). CDR3 length: 14 residues. Trimming shortened V by 3 bases and J by 2 bases, and 9 bases separated the two germline ends. CDR3 protein: CASSSQGRNQPQHF. The CDR3 nucleotides read TGTGCCAGCAGCTCCCAGGGACGCAATCAGCCCCAGCATTTT.

This clonotype was recorded many times. At one end the junction does not follow the germline gene, possibly because of a read error. This chain connects TRBV7-2 to TRBJ1-1; a weak D match, TRBD1 (6 bases). Per germline, CDR1 SGHTA and CDR2 FQGNSA. CDR3 length: 13 residues. The CDR3 here is CASSSTGSTEAFF. The CDR3 DNA follows: TGCGCCAGCAGTTCTACAGGGTCCACTGAAGCTTTCTTT.

This clonotype occurred many times. This chain connects TRBV20-1 to TRBJ1-1; 8 bases map to TRBD1. Germline loops: CDR1 DFQATT, CDR2 SNEGSKA (reference sequence). There are 14 residues in the CDR3. The J segment lost 3 bases and the V segment lost 6 bases, leaving 9 bases of the junction unmatched. The CDR3 spells CSAADRVKDTEAFF. The CDR3, as DNA: TGCAGTGCAGCGGACAGGGTTAAGGACACTGAAGCTTTCTTT.

This clonotype appeared many times. The chain is built from TRBV5-1 and TRBJ2-7; 7 bases agree with TRBD2. This CDR3 comprises 15 residues. J was trimmed by 4 bases and V by 0 bases; bases with no gene match: 7. Per germline, CDR1 SGHRS and CDR2 YFSETQ. The CDR3 sequence is CASSLELARFYEQYF. CDR3 nucleotide sequence: TGCGCCAGCAGCTTGGAACTAGCGAGATTTTACGAGCAGTACTTC.

This clonotype was counted ten times or more. CDR3 sequence (DNA): TGTGCCAGCAGCGTAGATCCTAGCGGGCAAAACATTCAGTACTTC. Its translation is CASSVDPSGQNIQYF. J is TRBJ2-4 and V is TRBV9; TRBD2 matches at 8 bases. Germline CDR1 SGDLS, CDR2 YYNGEE. The CDR3 consists of 15 residues. Trimming cost V 0 bases and J 5 bases; bases outside gene matches: 4. The full variable domain, its missing parts supplied by reference TRBV9 and TRBJ2-4, is DSGVTQTPKHLITATGQRVTLRCSPRSGDLSVYWYQQSLDQGLQFLIQYYNGEERAKGNILERFSAQQFPDLHSELNLSSLELGDSALYFCASSVDPSGQNIQYFGAGTRLSVL.

This clonotype showed up many times. This chain connects TRBV5-1 to TRBJ2-3, with 7 bases aligning to TRBD1. The CDR3 is 15 amino acids. Germline V lookup: CDR1 SGHRS, CDR2 YFSETQ. Trimming took 3 bases from V and 5 from J; bases not matched to a gene: 9. CDR3 bases: TGCGCCAGCAGCTCCTCAAAGGGGGCTAGAGATACGCAGTATTTT. This codes for CASSSSKGARDTQYF. The full variable domain, its missing parts supplied by reference TRBV5-1 and TRBJ2-3, is KAGVTQTPRYLIKTRGQQVTLSCSPISGHRSVSWYQQTPGQGLQFLFEYFSETQRNKGNFPGRFSGRQFSNSRSEMNVSTLELGDSALYLCASSSSKGARDTQYFGPGTRLTVL.

The V call is TRBV5-6, the J call TRBJ2-7; D gene ambiguous. CDR3 length: 13 amino acids. The germline gives CDR1 SGHDT, CDR2 YYEEEE. V lost 2 bases and J lost 7, with 13 bases in between. The chain's CDR3 is CASSFAEFQEQYF. CDR3 sequence (DNA): TGTGCCAGCAGCTTCGCCGAGTTCCAAGAGCAGTACTTC.

There are a few counts of this clonotype. The chain links TRBV9 to TRBJ1-3; possibly TRBD1 for D (5 bases). Germline CDR1 and CDR2: SGDLS and YYNGEE. The V end lost 3 bases, the J end lost 2 bases, and 12 bases lay between the germline ends. This CDR3 is built from 15 residues. In DNA form, the CDR3 reads TGTGCCAGCAGCGCCTCTAGGGGAGCTGGAAACACCATATATTTT. Residues: CASSASRGAGNTIYF.

This clonotype has just a few counts. The genes are TRBV7-8 and TRBJ2-1; 13 bases are a match to TRBD2. V lost 5 bases and J lost 2; bases outside the gene matches: 6. The CDR3 covers 17 residues. Germline V CDR1 and CDR2: SGHVS, FQNEAQ. In DNA, the CDR3 is TGTGCCAGCAGCCCGGGACTAGCGGGAATAACCTACAATGAGCAGTTCTTC. Translated, it gives CASSPGLAGITYNEQFF.

This clonotype has at least ten counts. The chain has TRBV19 and TRBJ2-1; D unclear. This CDR3 is 20 amino acids long. The V gene lost 3 bases and the J gene lost 0 bases, with 24 bases spanning the gap. Germline assignment: CDR1 LNHDA and CDR2 SQIVND (reference sequence). CDR3 nucleotides: TGTGCCAGTAGTATCTCTTTGCCCCAGTCGTTCCTGAGCTCCTACAATGAGCAGTTCTTC. Its translation is CASSISLPQSFLSSYNEQFF.